What follows are 14 T cell receptor beta chains derived from one specimen sequenced in a study of cytomegalovirus exposure and HLA in healthy donors. This table comes from immunoSEQ multiplex PCR, and its TCRdb copy is limited to in-frame clones, with some not included. The sample holds approximately 71,000 clones; roughly nine tenths are singletons and the top ten take roughly 3.1%. The material sequenced was PBMCs. The receptors here all came from a man younger than 30 in good health and CMV-seronegative.

J is TRBJ2-1 and V is TRBV4-2; a weak D match, TRBD2 (7 bases). Germline V gene lookup returns CDR1 LGHNA and CDR2 YNFKEQ. This CDR3 comprises 17 residues. Trimming took 0 bases from V and 8 from J, leaving 20 bases between them. DNA for the CDR3: TGTGCCAGCAGCCAAGAAGGGTCGGCGGGGGCTGTGGATGAGCAGTTCTTC. Its translation: CASSQEGSAGAVDEQFF.

The chain is built from TRBV15 and TRBJ1-3, with 9 bases matching TRBD1. This CDR3 is built from 16 residues. Unmatched junction bases numbered 9, after V lost 3 bases and J lost 6 bases. CDR1 is LNHNV, CDR2 YYDKDF, per germline (reference sequence). The CDR3 DNA sequence: TGTGCCACCAGCAGGGGGACAGGGAATTACGAAAACACCATATATTTT. Encoded protein: CATSRGTGNYENTIYF.

J is TRBJ2-2 and V is TRBV27; 7 nucleotides agree with TRBD1. The CDR3 covers 16 residues. Trimming at V came to 6 bases and at J to 8 bases, leaving 15 bases not matched to a gene. Germline CDR1 reads MNHEY; CDR2 reads SMNVEV (reference sequence). The CDR3 spells CASRPDRVYASGELFF. For the CDR3, the DNA is TGTGCCAGCAGGCCCGACAGGGTTTACGCATCGGGGGAGCTGTTTTTT.

Notes on this clone: A junction boundary mismatches the germline segment, possibly from a read error. The sample carries other DNA sequences with the same CDR3. This chain joins TRBV18 and TRBJ2-1, with 10 bases identical to TRBD2. CDR1 is KGHSH, CDR2 LQKENI, per germline. The CDR3 spans 13 residues. The CDR3 region is CASSSGRDDEQFF. The CDR3 DNA sequence: TGTGCCAGCTCGAGCGGGAGGGACGATGAACAGTTCTTC.

This clone was recorded once. This sequence joins TRBV6-4 and TRBJ1-2; D is possibly TRBD1 (6 bases). This CDR3 spans 13 amino acids. Per germline, CDR1 MRHNA and CDR2 SNTAGT. Trimming removed 6 bases at V and 1 base at J, with 9 bases between. The CDR3 loop is CASSQGFNYGYTF. In DNA form, the CDR3 reads TGTGCCAGCAGCCAGGGGTTTAACTATGGCTACACCTTC.

The genes are TRBV9 and TRBJ2-3, with 12 nucleotides matching TRBD2. Germline V gives CDR1 SGDLS, CDR2 YYNGEE. The CDR3 runs to 15 residues. The J segment lost 4 bases and the V segment lost 3 bases, leaving 3 bases of the junction unmatched. Here the CDR3 reads CASSALAGGSDTQYF. The CDR3 region has the DNA TGTGCCAGCAGCGCACTAGCGGGAGGTTCAGATACGCAGTATTTT. Full variable domain (rest looked up from reference TRBV9 and TRBJ2-3): DSGVTQTPKHLITATGQRVTLRCSPRSGDLSVYWYQQSLDQGLQFLIQYYNGEERAKGNILERFSAQQFPDLHSELNLSSLELGDSALYFCASSALAGGSDTQYFGPGTRLTVL.

The V gene is TRBV29-1, the J gene TRBJ1-5; D perhaps matches TRBD1 (5 bases). Germline CDR1 and CDR2: SQVTM and ANQGSEA. The CDR3 covers 14 residues. V was cut by 7 bases and J by 1 base, with 14 bases left in between. This chain's CDR3 is CSASSQGSNQPQHF. The CDR3 DNA reads TGCAGCGCCTCGAGTCAGGGAAGCAATCAGCCCCAGCATTTT.

The CDR3 DNA is TGTGCCAGCCAAAGCCGCGGGCCAGAAGGGCTCTACGAGCAGTACTTC. As protein: CASQSRGPEGLYEQYF. The rearrangement uses TRBV28 and TRBJ2-7, with TRBD2 as a possible D gene (5 bases). The CDR3 contains 16 residues. Germline CDR1 MDHEN, CDR2 SYDVKM. Between the trimmed V and J ends, which lost 8 bases and 3 bases, there was a span of 23 bases.

The sample holds one count of this clone. The genes are TRBV5-4 and TRBJ2-4; tentatively, D is TRBD1 (7 bases). The V gene lost 1 base and the J gene lost 3 bases, with 11 bases spanning the gap. Per germline, CDR1 SGHNT and CDR2 YYREEE (reference sequence). The CDR3 extends over 15 amino acids. In DNA form, the CDR3 reads TGTGCCAGCAGCTTGCCAGGGGGGAACAAAAACATTCAGTACTTC. Residues: CASSLPGGNKNIQYF.

The chain is built from TRBV28 and TRBJ1-2; 7 bases agree with TRBD1. The germline gives CDR1 MDHEN, CDR2 SYDVKM. The V gene end was trimmed by 10 bases and the J gene end by 0 bases; junction bases not matched to a gene: 8. This CDR3 has 14 residues. The CDR3 DNA reads as TGTGCCATCCAGACAGGGACTTCTAACTATGGCTACACCTTC. Translating it yields CAIQTGTSNYGYTF.

J is TRBJ2-5 and V is TRBV11-2, with D possibly matching TRBD1 (6 bases). Trimming cost V 3 bases and J 5 bases, with 13 bases left between them. The CDR3 covers 14 residues. Germline V gene data show CDR1 as SGHAT and CDR2 as FQNNGV. DNA of the CDR3: TGTGCCAGCAGCTTTTTACAGGGCGGGGAGACCCAGTACTTC. It specifies CASSFLQGGETQYF.

Only one count was recorded for this clone. V and J are TRBV27 and TRBJ2-1; D perhaps matches TRBD2 (6 bases). Looked up from germline, CDR1 is MNHEY and CDR2 is SMNVEV (reference sequence). The ends were cut back, 6 bases at V and 0 bases at J, with 12 bases in the middle. The CDR3 loop spans 15 amino acids. CDR3 region: CASSRGTTSYNEQFF. The DNA of the CDR3 is TGTGCCAGCAGCCGCGGGACGACCTCCTACAATGAGCAGTTCTTC.

The chain employs TRBV27 and TRBJ2-1; 9 bases are a match to TRBD2. V shed 8 bases and J 2 bases; nucleotides not matched to a gene: 10. This CDR3 comprises 16 residues. Germline V gives CDR1 MNHEY, CDR2 SMNVEV (reference sequence). CDR3 region: CASGGGGEGPYNEQFF. In DNA, the CDR3 is TGTGCCAGCGGGGGCGGGGGGGAAGGCCCCTACAATGAGCAGTTCTTC.

The chain uses TRBV7-9 and TRBJ1-5, with D possibly matching TRBD1 (6 bases). Germline assignment: CDR1 SEHNR and CDR2 FQNEAQ (reference sequence). V dropped 5 bases and J dropped 7 bases, with 9 bases sitting between them. This CDR3 is 12 amino acids long. The CDR3 protein is CASSQRGQPQHF. DNA for the CDR3: TGTGCCAGCAGCCAAAGGGGGCAGCCCCAGCATTTT.